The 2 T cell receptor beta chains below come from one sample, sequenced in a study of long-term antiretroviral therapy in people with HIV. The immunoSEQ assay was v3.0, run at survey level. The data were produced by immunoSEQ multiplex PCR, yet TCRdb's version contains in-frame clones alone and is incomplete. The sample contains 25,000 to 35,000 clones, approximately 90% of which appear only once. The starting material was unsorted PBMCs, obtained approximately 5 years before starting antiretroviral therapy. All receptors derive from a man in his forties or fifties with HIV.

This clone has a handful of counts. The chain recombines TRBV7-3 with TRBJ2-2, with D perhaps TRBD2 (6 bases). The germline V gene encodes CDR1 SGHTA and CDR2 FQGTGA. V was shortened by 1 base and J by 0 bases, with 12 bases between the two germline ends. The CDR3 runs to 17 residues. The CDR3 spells CASSLNRETANTGELFF. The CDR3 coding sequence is TGTGCCAGCAGCTTAAATCGGGAGACAGCGAACACCGGGGAGCTGTTTTTT.

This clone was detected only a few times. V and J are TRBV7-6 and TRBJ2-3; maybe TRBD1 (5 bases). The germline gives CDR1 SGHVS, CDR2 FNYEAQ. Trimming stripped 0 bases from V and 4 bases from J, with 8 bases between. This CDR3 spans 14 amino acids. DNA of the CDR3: TGTGCCAGCAGCTTAGCGGCCAGGGCAGATACGCAGTATTTT. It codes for CASSLAARADTQYF.